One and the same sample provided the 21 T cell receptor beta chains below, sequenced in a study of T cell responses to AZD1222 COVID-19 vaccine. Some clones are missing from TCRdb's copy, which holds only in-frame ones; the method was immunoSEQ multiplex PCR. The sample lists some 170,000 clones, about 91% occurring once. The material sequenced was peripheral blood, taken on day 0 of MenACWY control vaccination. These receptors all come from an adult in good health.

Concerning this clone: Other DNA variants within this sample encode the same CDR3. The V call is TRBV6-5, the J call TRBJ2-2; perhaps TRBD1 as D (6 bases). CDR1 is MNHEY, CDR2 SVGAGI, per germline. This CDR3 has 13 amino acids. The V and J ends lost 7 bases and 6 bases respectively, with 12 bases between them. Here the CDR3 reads CASKIKGAGELFF. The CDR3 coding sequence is TGTGCCAGCAAGATCAAGGGGGCCGGGGAGCTGTTTTTT.

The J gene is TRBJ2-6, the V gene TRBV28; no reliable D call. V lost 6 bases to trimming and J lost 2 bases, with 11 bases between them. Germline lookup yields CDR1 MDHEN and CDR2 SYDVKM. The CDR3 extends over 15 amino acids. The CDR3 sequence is CASRPRLAGANVLTF. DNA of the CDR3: TGTGCCAGCAGGCCCAGATTAGCTGGGGCCAACGTCCTGACTTTC.

CDR3 sequence (DNA): TGTGCCAGCAGCCCTGAACAGGGCGCGAACACCGGGGAGCTGTTTTTT. It yields the protein CASSPEQGANTGELFF. The rearrangement links TRBV5-8 to TRBJ2-2; a weak D match, TRBD1 (6 bases). Germline V lookup: CDR1 SGHTS, CDR2 YDEGEE. Between the trimmed V and J ends, which lost 4 bases and 0 bases, there was a span of 13 bases. The CDR3 sequence is 16 residues long.

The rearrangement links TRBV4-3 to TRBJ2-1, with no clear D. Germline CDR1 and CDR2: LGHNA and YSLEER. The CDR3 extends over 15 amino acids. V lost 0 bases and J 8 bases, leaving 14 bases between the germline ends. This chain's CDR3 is CASSQDPGRNDEQFF. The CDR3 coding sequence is TGCGCCAGCAGCCAAGACCCCGGTAGGAACGATGAGCAGTTCTTC.

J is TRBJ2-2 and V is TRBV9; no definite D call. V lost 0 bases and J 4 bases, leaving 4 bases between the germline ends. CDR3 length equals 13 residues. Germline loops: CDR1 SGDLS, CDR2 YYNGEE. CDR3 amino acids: CASSVGSTGELFF. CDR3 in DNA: TGTGCCAGCAGCGTAGGGAGCACCGGGGAGCTGTTTTTT.

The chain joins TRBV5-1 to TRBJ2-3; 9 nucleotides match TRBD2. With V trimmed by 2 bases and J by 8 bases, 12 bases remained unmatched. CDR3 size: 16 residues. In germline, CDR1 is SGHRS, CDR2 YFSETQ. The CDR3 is CASSFVASGIPATQYF. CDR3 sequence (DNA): TGCGCCAGCAGCTTTGTCGCTAGCGGGATTCCGGCTACGCAGTATTTT. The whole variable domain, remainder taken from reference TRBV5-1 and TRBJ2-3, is KAGVTQTPRYLIKTRGQQVTLSCSPISGHRSVSWYQQTPGQGLQFLFEYFSETQRNKGNFPGRFSGRQFSNSRSEMNVSTLELGDSALYLCASSFVASGIPATQYFGPGTRLTVL.

CDR3 sequence (DNA): TGCGCCAGCAGCGGCCAAGGGACTAGCGGGATCGCCGGGGAGCTGTTTTTT. As protein: CASSGQGTSGIAGELFF. The rearrangement links TRBV5-1 to TRBJ2-2; 13 nucleotides match TRBD2. With 4 bases clipped from V and 6 bases from J, the junction kept 9 bases outside the gene matches. The germline gives CDR1 SGHRS, CDR2 YFSETQ. CDR3 length: 17 amino acids. Supplemented by reference TRBV5-1 and TRBJ2-2, the full variable domain reads KAGVTQTPRYLIKTRGQQVTLSCSPISGHRSVSWYQQTPGQGLQFLFEYFSETQRNKGNFPGRFSGRQFSNSRSEMNVSTLELGDSALYLCASSGQGTSGIAGELFFGEGSRLTVL.

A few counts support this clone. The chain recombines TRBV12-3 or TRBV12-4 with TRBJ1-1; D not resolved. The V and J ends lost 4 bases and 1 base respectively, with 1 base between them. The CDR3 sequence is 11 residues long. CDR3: CASSWNTEAFF. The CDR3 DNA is TGTGCCAGCAGTTGGAACACTGAAGCTTTCTTT.

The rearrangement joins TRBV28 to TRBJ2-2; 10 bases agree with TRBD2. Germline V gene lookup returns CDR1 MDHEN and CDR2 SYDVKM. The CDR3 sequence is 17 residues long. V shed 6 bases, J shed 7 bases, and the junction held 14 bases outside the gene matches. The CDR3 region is CASRTGLATREFGELFF. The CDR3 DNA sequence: TGTGCCAGCAGGACGGGACTAGCGACAAGAGAGTTCGGGGAGCTGTTTTTT.

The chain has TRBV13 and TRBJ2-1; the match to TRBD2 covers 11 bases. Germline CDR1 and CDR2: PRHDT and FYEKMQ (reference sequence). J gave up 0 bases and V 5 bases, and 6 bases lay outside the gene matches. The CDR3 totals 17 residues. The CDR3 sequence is CASSPTGTSGSYNEQFF. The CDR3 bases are TGTGCCAGCAGCCCAACCGGGACTAGCGGCTCCTACAATGAGCAGTTCTTC.

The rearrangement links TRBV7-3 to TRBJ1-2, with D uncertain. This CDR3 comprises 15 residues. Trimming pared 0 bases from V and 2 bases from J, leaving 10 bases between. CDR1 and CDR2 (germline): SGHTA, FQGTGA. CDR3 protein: CASSLTPGINYGYTF. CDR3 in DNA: TGTGCCAGCAGCTTAACGCCGGGGATCAACTATGGCTACACCTTC.

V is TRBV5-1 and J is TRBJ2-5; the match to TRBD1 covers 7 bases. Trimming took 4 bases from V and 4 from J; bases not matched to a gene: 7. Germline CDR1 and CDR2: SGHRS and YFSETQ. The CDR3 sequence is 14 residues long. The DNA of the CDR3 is TGCGCCAGCAGCCACCGGGACAGTAGAGAGACCCAGTACTTC. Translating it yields CASSHRDSRETQYF.

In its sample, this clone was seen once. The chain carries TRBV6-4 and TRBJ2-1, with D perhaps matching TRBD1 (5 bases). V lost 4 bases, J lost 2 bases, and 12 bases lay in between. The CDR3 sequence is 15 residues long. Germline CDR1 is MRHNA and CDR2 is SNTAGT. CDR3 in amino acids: CASSVDSNPYNEQFF. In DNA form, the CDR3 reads TGTGCCAGCAGTGTCGACAGCAACCCCTACAATGAGCAGTTCTTC.

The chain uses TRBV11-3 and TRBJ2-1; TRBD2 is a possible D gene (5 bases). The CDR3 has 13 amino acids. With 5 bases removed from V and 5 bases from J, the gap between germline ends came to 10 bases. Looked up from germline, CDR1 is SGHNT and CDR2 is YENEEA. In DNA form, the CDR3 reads TGTGCCAGCAGCCTCTTTAGCGACAATGAGCAGTTCTTC. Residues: CASSLFSDNEQFF.

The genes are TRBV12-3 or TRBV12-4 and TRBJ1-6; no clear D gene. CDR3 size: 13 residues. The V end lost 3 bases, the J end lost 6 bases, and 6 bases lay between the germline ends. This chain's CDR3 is CASSFDGNSPLHF. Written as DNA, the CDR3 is TGTGCCAGCAGTTTTGACGGTAATTCACCCCTCCACTTT.

This CDR3 is CASSLSGAGNTIYF. CDR3 in DNA: TGTGCCAGCAGCTTGTCGGGGGCCGGAAACACCATATATTTT. The V gene is TRBV7-9, the J gene TRBJ1-3; tentatively, D is TRBD1 (6 bases). The germline gives CDR1 SEHNR, CDR2 FQNEAQ (reference sequence). V lost 3 bases, J lost 4 bases, and 10 bases lay in between. The CDR3 covers 14 residues.

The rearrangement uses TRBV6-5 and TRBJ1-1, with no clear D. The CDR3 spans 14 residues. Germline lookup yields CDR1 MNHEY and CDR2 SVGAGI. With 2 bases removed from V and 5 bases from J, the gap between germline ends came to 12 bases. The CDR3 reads CASSYGGSGTEAFF. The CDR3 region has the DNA TGTGCCAGCAGTTACGGAGGGTCGGGGACTGAAGCTTTCTTT.

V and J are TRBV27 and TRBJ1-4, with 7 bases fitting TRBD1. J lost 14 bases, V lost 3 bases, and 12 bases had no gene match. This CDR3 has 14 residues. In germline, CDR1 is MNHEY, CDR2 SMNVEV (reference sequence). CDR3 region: CASSFREGRGGLFF. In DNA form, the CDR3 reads TGTGCCAGCAGTTTCCGCGAGGGCAGGGGGGGGCTGTTTTTT.

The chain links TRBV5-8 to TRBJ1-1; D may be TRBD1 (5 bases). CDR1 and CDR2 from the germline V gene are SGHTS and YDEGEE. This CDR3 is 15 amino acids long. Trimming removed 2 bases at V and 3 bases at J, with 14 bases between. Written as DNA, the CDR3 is TGTGCCAGCAGCTTTAGGTCAGGGTGGGACACTGAAGCTTTCTTT. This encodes CASSFRSGWDTEAFF.

The CDR3, as DNA: TGTGCCAGCAGCCTAGACAGCGACCGGGGTGAAGCTTTCTTT. Protein sequence: CASSLDSDRGEAFF. The rearrangement joins TRBV7-2 to TRBJ1-1, with D maybe TRBD1 (5 bases). Germline V gene lookup returns CDR1 SGHTA and CDR2 FQGNSA. The CDR3 has 14 amino acids. V lost 5 bases and J lost 7, with 17 bases in between.

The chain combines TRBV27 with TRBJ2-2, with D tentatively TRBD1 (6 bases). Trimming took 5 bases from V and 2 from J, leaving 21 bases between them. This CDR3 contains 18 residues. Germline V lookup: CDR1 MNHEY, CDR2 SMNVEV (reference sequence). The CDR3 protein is CASSPARPGQSNTGELFF. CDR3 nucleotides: TGTGCCAGCAGTCCCGCCCGCCCCGGACAGAGTAACACCGGGGAGCTGTTTTTT.